This T cell receptor beta chain came from a study of blood T cell repertoires in COVID-19. Study-wide context: PBMCs, B-cell-depleted T cells, or T cells were the source of the cDNA or gDNA that made up the material.

Assay: immunoSEQ multiplex PCR; the TCRdb copy retains only in-frame clones and omits some. The data contain tens of thousands of clones, over 70% of them singletons. Trimming left V 0 bases short and J 8 bases short, with 19 bases between. This CDR3 region has 16 residues. The germline V gene has CDR1 LNHDA and CDR2 SQIVND (reference sequence). This clone was detected many times. The TCR comes from a woman between 45 and 65 years old with acute or convalescent COVID-19. Sample: peripheral blood. J is TRBJ1-1 and V is TRBV19; D gene ambiguous. CDR3 coding DNA: TGTGCCAGTAGTATAGATTTTTTACGTCCGGAGTTGGAAGCTTTCTTT. Its protein product is CASSIDFLRPELEAFF.